This T cell receptor (beta chain) comes out of a study of cytomegalovirus exposure and HLA in healthy donors. General study findings and limits: An assumption of roughly uniform sequencing depth across donors underlay the presence/absence analyses. Several of the most significant clusters appeared, in a later analysis, to be linked to common viral pathogens.

Germline loops: CDR1 SGHNT, CDR2 YYREEE (reference sequence). Trimming cost V 3 bases and J 5 bases; bases outside gene matches: 6. This CDR3 has 14 amino acids. For this clone: Antigen specificity is unknown.

PCR was performed using 60 Vbeta and 13 Jbeta primers. Assay used: immunoSEQ multiplex PCR; TCRdb lists only in-frame clones, some missing. The profile shows 55,000 to 75,000 clones, 62% of them singletons. Unrecorded immune exposure was likely among donors, who were nominally healthy when sampled. The specimen sequenced was PBMCs. The receptor was derived from a man in his thirties or forties in good health and CMV-seronegative. The chain is built from TRBV5-4 and TRBJ2-5; 8 nucleotides match TRBD2. The CDR3 reads CASSSGTSIETQYF. The CDR3 DNA sequence: TGTGCCAGCAGCTCAGGGACTAGTATCGAGACCCAGTACTTC. Full variable domain (missing parts from reference TRBV5-4 and TRBJ2-5): ETGVTQSPTHLIKTRGQQVTLRCSSQSGHNTVSWYQQALGQGPQFIFQYYREEENGRGNFPPRFSGLQFPNYSSELNVNALELDDSALYLCASSSGTSIETQYFGPGTRLLVL.